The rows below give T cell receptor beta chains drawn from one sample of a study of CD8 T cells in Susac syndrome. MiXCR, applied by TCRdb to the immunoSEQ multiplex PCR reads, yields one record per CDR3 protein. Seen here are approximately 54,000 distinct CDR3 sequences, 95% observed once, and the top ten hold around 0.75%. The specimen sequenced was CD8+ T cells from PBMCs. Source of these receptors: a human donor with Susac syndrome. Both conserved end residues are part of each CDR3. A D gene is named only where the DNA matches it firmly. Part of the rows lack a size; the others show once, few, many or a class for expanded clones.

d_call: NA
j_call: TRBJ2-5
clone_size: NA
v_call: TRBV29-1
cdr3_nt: TGCAGCGTTCCGGCCGCCGCGGAAGAGACCCAGTACTTC
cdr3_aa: CSVPAAAEETQYF

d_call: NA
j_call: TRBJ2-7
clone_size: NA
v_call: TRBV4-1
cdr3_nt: TGCGCCAGCAGCCAAGATCGTGAATCCTACGAGCAGTACTTC
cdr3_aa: CASSQDRESYEQYF

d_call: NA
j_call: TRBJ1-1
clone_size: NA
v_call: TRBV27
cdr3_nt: TGTGCCAGCACCGACAAGGGCACTGAAGCTTTCTTT
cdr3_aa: CASTDKGTEAFF

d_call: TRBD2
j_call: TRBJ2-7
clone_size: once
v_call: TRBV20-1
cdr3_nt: TGCAGTGCTAGAGATGGGGAGGGGCAGATTTGGAACGAGCAGTACTTC
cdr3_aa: CSARDGEGQIWNEQYF

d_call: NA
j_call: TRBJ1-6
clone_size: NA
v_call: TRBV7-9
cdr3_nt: TGTGCCAGCAGCCCCGGCAGTTGGGCAGGGAGTTCACCCCTCCACTTT
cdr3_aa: CASSPGSWAGSSPLHF

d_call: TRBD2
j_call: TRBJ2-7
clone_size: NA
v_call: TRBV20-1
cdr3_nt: TGCAGTGCTAGAGATCTAGCGGGGCCCTCCTACGAGCAGTACTTC
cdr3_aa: CSARDLAGPSYEQYF

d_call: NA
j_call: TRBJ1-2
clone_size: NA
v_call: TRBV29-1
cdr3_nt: TGCAGCGTTGAAGCGGCAGGAGCTAACTATGGCTACACCTTC
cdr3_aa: CSVEAAGANYGYTF

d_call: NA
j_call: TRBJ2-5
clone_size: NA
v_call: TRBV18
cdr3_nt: TGTGCCAGCTCACCTGCTAGGGAAGAGACCCAGTACTTC
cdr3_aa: CASSPAREETQYF

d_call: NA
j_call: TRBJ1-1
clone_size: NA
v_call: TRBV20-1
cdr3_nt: TGCAGGGCTCACAGGAACACTGAAGCTTTCTTT
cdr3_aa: CRAHRNTEAFF

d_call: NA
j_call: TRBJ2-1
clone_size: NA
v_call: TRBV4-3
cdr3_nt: TGCGCCAGCAGCCAACTGGAAAGCAATGAGCAGTTCTTC
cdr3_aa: CASSQLESNEQFF